This T cell receptor (beta chain) was profiled in a study of OX40 agonist ivuxolimab in advanced cancers. Germline V CDR1 and CDR2: LGHNA, YSLEER. The CDR3 spans 18 residues. V was shortened by 0 bases and J by 2 bases, with 19 bases between the two germline ends. TCRdb's copy holds only in-frame clones and misses some; the assay was immunoSEQ multiplex PCR. The sample lists some 81,000 clones, around 83% seen once, with about 0.71% in the top ten. The sequencing here drew on CD4+ or CD8+ T cells sorted from blood, taken in a trial of the OX40 agonist ivuxolimab. The chain carries TRBV4-3 and TRBJ2-5; possibly TRBD1 for D (5 bases). The TCR originated in an adult with an advanced solid tumor such as melanoma, head and neck, liver or kidney cancer. CDR3 sequence reads: CASSQDLKSRKGQETQYF. The CDR3 DNA reads TGCGCCAGCAGCCAAGATCTAAAGAGCCGAAAGGGGCAAGAGACCCAGTACTTC.